Presented here are 3 T cell receptor beta chains from one specimen sequenced in a study of blood T cell repertoires in COVID-19. The protocol was immunoSEQ multiplex PCR, while the TCRdb copy is restricted to in-frame clones and leaves out a portion. The sample lists over 200,000 clones, about 90% seen once, with approximately 1.2% in the top ten. The sequencing input was peripheral blood. All receptors come from a man aged 30-40 years with acute or convalescent COVID-19.

The V gene is TRBV19, the J gene TRBJ1-4; 7 bases align to TRBD1. The germline CDR1 and CDR2 sequences are LNHDA and SQIVND (reference sequence). The CDR3 runs to 16 residues. The junction had 12 bases not matched to a gene; V was cut back by 4 bases and J by 7 bases. CDR3 sequence: CASSKATGLVSEKLFF. As DNA, the CDR3 is TGTGCCAGTAGTAAGGCGACAGGGCTCGTGAGTGAAAAACTGTTTTTT.

V and J are TRBV27 and TRBJ2-3; 11 bases agree with TRBD2. The V gene's germline CDR1 is MNHEY and CDR2 SMNVEV (reference sequence). The junction had 3 bases not matched to a gene; V was cut back by 1 base and J by 6 bases. The CDR3 sequence is 15 residues long. The CDR3 DNA is TGTGCCAGCAGTTTATGGGGACTAGCGGCGGATACGCAGTATTTT. The encoded protein is CASSLWGLAADTQYF.

This chain connects TRBV7-2 to TRBJ2-1, with 12 bases that match TRBD1. CDR3 size: 17 residues. The trim removed 4 bases at V and 5 bases at J, leaving 9 bases unmatched. The germline V gene has CDR1 SGHTA and CDR2 FQGNSA. Written as DNA, the CDR3 is TGTGCCAGCAGCTCCCAGAAGGGACAGGGGGCTCACAATGAGCAGTTCTTC. It encodes CASSSQKGQGAHNEQFF.